The text below deals with one T cell receptor beta chain. This sample is part of a study of blood T cell repertoires in COVID-19. Study-level background: Spain, Italy and the United States supplied samples that represented acute and convalescent COVID-19. In each case, the material was cDNA or gDNA derived from T cells, B-cell-depleted T cells, or PBMCs.

Original methodology: Nucleated cell number was recorded as an estimate derived from reference gene primer amplification. Using immunoSEQ multiplex PCR, the repertoire was profiled, and TCRdb retains in-frame clones only, with some absent. D and trimming come from the DNA, and the V and J calls and clone size come from that table. The sample carries roughly 380,000 clones, roughly 89% recorded once. The V end was cut by 5 bases, the J end by 8 bases, with 18 bases between. This CDR3 has 14 residues. Germline V gives CDR1 LNHDA, CDR2 SQIVND (reference sequence). Sequencing input: peripheral blood. This rearrangement joins TRBV19 to TRBJ1-2; weak D call: TRBD1 (6 bases). The TCR sequence derives from an older woman with COVID-19, enrolled during active disease. The CDR3 nucleotides read TGTGCCAGTAGTCCGACAGGCTATACGTTGGGCTACACCTTC. Protein product: CASSPTGYTLGYTF.